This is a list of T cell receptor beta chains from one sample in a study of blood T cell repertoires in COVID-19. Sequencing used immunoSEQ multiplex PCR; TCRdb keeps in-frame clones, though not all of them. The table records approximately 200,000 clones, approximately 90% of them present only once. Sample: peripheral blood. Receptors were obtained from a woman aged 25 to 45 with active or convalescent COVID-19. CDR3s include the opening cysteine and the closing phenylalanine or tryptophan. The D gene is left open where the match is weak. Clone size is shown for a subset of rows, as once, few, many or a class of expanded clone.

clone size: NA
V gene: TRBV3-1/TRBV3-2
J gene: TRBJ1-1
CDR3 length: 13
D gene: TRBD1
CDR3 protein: CASSQRQGAEAFF
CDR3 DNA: TGTGCCAGCAGCCAACGACAGGGCGCTGAAGCTTTCTTT

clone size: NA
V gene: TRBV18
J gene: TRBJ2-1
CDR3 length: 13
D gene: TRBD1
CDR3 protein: CASSSYSSQGEFF
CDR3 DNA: TGTGCCAGCTCATCCTACTCCTCACAGGGGGAGTTCTTC

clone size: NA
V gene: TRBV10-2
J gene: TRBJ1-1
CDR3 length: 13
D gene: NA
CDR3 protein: CASSGQTNTEAFF
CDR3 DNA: TGCGCCAGCAGTGGACAGACGAACACTGAAGCTTTCTTT

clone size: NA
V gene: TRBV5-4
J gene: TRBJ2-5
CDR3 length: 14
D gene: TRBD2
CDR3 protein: CASSLRLAEETQYF
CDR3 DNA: TGTGCCAGCAGCTTGAGGCTAGCGGAAGAGACCCAGTACTTC

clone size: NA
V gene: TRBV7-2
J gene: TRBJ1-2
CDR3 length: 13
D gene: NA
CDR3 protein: CASSFDTYYGYTF
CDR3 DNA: TGTGCCAGCAGCTTCGACACCTACTATGGCTACACCTTC

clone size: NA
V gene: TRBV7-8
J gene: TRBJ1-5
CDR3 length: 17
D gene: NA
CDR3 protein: CASTLRENRASNQPQHF
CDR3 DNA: TGTGCCAGCACCCTAAGGGAAAACAGGGCTAGCAATCAGCCCCAGCATTTT

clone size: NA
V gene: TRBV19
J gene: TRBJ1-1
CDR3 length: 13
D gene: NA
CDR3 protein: CASSRTLNTEAFF
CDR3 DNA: TGTGCCAGTAGTCGTACTTTGAACACTGAAGCTTTCTTT

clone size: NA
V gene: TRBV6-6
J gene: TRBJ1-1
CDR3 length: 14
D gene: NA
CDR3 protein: CASSYGLEDTEAFF
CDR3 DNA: TGTGCCAGCAGTTACGGCCTTGAGGACACTGAAGCTTTCTTT

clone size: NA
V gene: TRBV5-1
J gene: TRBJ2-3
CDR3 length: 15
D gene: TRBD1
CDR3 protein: CASSLSGGSADTQYF
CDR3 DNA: TGCGCCAGCAGCTTGTCAGGGGGTTCAGCAGATACGCAGTATTTT

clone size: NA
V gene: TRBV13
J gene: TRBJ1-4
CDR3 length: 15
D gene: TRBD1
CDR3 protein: CASRQITGGAGKLFF
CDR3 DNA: TGTGCCAGCAGACAAATTACAGGGGGCGCCGGAAAACTGTTTTTT

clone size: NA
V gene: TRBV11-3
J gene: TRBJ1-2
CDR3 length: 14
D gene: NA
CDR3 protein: CASSFKQGPYGYTF
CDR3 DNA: TGTGCCAGCAGCTTCAAGCAGGGGCCATATGGCTACACCTTC

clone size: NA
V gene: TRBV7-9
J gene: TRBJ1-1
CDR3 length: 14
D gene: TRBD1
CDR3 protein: CASSPDRDEMSAFF
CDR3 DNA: TGTGCCAGCAGCCCCGACAGGGATGAGATGTCAGCTTTCTTT

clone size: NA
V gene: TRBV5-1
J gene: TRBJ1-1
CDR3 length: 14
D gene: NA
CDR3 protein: CASSLGQDYTEAFF
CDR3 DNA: TGCGCCAGCAGCTTGGGACAGGACTACACTGAAGCTTTCTTT

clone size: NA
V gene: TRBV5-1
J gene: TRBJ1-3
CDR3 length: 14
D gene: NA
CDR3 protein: CASSADSFGNTIYF
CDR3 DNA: TGCGCCAGCAGCGCGGACAGCTTTGGAAACACCATATATTTT

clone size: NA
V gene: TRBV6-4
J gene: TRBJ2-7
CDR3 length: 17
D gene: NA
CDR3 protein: CASSDSTFASPSYEQYF
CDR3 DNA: TGTGCCAGCAGTGACTCGACTTTTGCGTCGCCTTCCTACGAGCAGTACTTC

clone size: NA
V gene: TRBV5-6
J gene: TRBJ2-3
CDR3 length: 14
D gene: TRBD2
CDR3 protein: CASSLTSGTDTQYF
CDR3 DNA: TGTGCCAGCAGCCTAACTAGCGGCACAGATACGCAGTATTTT

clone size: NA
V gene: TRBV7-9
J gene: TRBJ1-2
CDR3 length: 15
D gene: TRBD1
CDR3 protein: CASSFQTGERNGYTF
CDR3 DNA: TGTGCCAGCAGCTTCCAGACAGGGGAGAGAAATGGCTACACCTTC

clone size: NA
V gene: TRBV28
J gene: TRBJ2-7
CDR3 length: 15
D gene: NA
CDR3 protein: CASNDPGAVTYEQYF
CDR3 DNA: TGTGCCAGCAACGACCCGGGAGCTGTCACCTACGAGCAGTACTTC

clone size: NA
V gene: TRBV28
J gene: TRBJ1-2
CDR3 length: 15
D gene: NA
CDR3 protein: CASSSPGGMYYGYTF
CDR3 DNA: TGTGCCAGCAGTTCCCCCGGGGGAATGTACTATGGCTACACCTTC

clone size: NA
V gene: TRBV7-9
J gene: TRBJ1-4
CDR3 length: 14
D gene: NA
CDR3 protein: CASSPIAVTEKLFF
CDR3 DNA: TGTGCCAGCAGCCCCATTGCGGTGACCGAAAAACTGTTTTTT

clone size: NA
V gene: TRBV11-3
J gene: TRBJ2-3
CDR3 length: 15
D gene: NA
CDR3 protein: CASSQLLGDADTQYF
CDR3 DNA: TGTGCCAGCAGCCAATTGCTGGGAGACGCAGATACGCAGTATTTT

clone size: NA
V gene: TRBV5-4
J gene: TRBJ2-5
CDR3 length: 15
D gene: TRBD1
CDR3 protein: CASSSRQGAGETQYF
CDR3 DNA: TGTGCCAGCAGCTCCCGACAGGGGGCGGGGGAGACCCAGTACTTC

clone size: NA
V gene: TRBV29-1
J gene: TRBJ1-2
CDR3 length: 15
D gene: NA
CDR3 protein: CSAPRMKEEDYGYTF
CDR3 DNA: TGCAGCGCCCCCCGGATGAAAGAGGAGGACTATGGCTACACCTTC

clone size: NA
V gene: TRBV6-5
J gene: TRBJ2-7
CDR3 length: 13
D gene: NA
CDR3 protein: CASRGGWDGEQYF
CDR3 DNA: TGTGCCAGCAGGGGAGGTTGGGATGGCGAGCAGTACTTC

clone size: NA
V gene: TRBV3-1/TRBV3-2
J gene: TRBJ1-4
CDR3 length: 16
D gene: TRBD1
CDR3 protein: CASSQDLGQGGEKLFF
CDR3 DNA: TGTGCCAGCAGCCAAGATTTGGGACAGGGTGGTGAAAAACTGTTTTTT

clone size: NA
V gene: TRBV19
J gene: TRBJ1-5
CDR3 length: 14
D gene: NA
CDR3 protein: CASRGGASNQPQHF
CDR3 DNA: TGTGCCAGTAGGGGGGGGGCGAGCAATCAGCCCCAGCATTTT

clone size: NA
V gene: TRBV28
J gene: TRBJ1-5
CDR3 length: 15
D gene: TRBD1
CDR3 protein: CASSSLDREGQPQHF
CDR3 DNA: TGTGCCAGCAGTTCTCTGGACAGGGAAGGACAGCCCCAGCATTTT

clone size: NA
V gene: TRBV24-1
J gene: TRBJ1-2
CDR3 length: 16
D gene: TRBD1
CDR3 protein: CATSEAGTASNYGYTF
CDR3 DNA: TGTGCCACCAGTGAAGCTGGGACAGCCTCAAACTATGGCTACACCTTC

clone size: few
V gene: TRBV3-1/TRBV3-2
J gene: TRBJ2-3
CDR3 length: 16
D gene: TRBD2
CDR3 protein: CASSAGAAGAGDTQYF
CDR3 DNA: TGTGCCAGCAGTGCGGGCGCGGCGGGAGCCGGAGATACGCAGTATTTT

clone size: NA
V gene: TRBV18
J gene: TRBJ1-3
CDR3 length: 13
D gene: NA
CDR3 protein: CASSPTNQNTIYF
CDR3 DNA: TGTGCCAGCTCACCCACGAATCAGAACACCATATATTTT

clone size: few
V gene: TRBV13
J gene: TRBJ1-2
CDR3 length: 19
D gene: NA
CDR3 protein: CASSSYSISFLENNYGYTF
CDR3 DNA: TGTGCCAGCAGCTCTTACTCCATTAGTTTCCTGGAGAATAACTATGGCTACACCTTC

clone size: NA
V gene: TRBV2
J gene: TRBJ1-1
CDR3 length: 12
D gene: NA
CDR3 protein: CASNERVREAFF
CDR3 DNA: TGTGCCAGCAACGAGCGAGTTCGGGAAGCTTTCTTT

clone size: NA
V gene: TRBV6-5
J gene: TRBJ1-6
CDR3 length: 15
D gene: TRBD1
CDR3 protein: CASSIGQGNNSPLHF
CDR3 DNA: TGTGCCAGCAGTATAGGACAGGGGAATAATTCACCCCTCCACTTT

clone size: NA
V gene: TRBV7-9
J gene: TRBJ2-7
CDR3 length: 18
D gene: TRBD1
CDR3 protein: CASSQQPGQGGSSYEQYF
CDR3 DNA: TGTGCCAGCAGCCAGCAACCGGGACAGGGCGGGAGCTCCTACGAGCAGTACTTC

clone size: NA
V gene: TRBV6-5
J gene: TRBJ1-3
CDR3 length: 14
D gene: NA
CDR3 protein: CAMSTVPSGNTIYF
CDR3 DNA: TGTGCCATGTCGACAGTTCCCTCTGGAAACACCATATATTTT

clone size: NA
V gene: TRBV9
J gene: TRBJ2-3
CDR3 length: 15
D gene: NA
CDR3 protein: CASSVGGVRTDTQYF
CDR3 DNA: TGTGCCAGCAGCGTAGGAGGCGTTCGCACAGATACGCAGTATTTT

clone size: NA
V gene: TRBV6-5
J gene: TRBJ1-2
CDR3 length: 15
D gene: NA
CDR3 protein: CASSYVTGRNYGYTF
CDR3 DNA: TGTGCCAGCAGTTACGTGACAGGTCGAAACTATGGCTACACCTTC

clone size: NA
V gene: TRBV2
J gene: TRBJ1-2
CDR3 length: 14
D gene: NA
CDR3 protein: CASKDRPPNYGYTF
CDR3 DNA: TGTGCCAGCAAAGACAGACCGCCTAACTATGGCTACACCTTC

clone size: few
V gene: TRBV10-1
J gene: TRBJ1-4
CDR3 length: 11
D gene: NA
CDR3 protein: CAGETEEKLFF
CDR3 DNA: TGCGCCGGTGAGACAGAGGAAAAACTGTTTTTT

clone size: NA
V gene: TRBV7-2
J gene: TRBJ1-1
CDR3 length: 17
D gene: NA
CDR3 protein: CASSLSDPAGFNTEAFF
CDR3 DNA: TGTGCCAGCAGCTTATCCGACCCGGCAGGTTTTAACACTGAAGCTTTCTTT

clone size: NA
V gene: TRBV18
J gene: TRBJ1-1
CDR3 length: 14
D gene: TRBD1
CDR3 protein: CASSDGQGNTEAFF
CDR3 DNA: TGTGCCAGCTCGGACGGACAGGGAAACACTGAAGCTTTCTTT

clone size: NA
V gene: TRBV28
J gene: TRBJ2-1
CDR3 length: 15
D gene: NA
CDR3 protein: CASSPRGLGYNEQFF
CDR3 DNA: TGTGCCAGCAGTCCCAGGGGATTAGGGTACAATGAGCAGTTCTTC

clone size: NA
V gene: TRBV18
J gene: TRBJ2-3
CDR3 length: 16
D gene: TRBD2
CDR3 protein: CASSPLLAGGRDTQYF
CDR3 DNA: TGTGCCAGCTCACCCCTCCTAGCGGGGGGGCGTGATACGCAGTATTTT

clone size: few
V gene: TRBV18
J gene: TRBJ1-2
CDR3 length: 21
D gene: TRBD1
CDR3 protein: CASSPPIYGLGRGLKWYGYTF
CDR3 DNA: TGTGCCAGCTCACCACCGATATACGGCCTCGGCAGGGGGCTAAAGTGGTATGGCTACACCTTC

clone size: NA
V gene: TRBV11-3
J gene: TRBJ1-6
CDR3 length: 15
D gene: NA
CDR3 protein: CASSLGGRRYSPLHF
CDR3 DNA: TGTGCCAGCAGCTTAGGGGGCCGACGATATTCACCCCTCCACTTT

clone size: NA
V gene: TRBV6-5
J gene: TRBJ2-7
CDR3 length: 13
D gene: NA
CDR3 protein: CASSGAGDSRQYF
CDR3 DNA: TGTGCCAGCAGCGGGGCCGGGGACTCAAGGCAGTACTTC

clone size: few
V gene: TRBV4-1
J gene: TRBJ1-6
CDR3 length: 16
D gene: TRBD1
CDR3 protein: CASSQARQGWNSPLHF
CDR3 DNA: TGCGCCAGCAGCCAAGCGCGACAGGGCTGGAATTCACCCCTCCACTTT

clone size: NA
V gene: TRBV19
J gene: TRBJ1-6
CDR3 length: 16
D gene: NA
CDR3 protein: CASSGRVIDYNSPLHF
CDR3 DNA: TGTGCCAGTAGTGGCAGGGTGATCGACTATAATTCACCCCTCCACTTT

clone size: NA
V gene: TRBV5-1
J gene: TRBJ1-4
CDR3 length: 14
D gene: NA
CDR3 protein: CASSAQGRGEKLFF
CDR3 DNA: TGCGCCAGCAGCGCCCAGGGGCGCGGGGAAAAACTGTTTTTT

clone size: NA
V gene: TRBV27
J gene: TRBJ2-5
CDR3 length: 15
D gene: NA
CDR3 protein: CASSLSGSTTETQYF
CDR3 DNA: TGTGCCAGCAGTTTAAGTGGCTCAACAACGGAGACCCAGTACTTC

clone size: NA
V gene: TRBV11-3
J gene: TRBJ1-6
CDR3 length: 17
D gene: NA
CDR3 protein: CASSKGPGMRENSPLHF
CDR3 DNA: TGTGCCAGCAGCAAAGGCCCCGGGATGCGGGAGAATTCACCCCTCCACTTT